This TCR beta chain came from a study of blood T cell repertoires in COVID-19. Study at large: The analysed material was cDNA or gDNA that came from T cells, B-cell-depleted T cells, or PBMCs.

Original handling: Reference gene primers were amplified, and this amplification served to estimate nucleated cell counts. Method: immunoSEQ multiplex PCR; TCRdb's copy keeps in-frame clones and lacks some. V, J and clone size reflect that table, while D and trimming were determined from the DNA. The sample gives 200,000 to 250,000 clones, 92% of which show up once; around 0.84% is in the top ten. The CDR3 runs to 12 residues. V shed 4 bases and J shed 3 bases, with 4 bases lying between them. Germline CDR1 and CDR2: KGHSH and LQKENI. Seattle-derived patients entered the study during active infection and were followed longitudinally.

The TCR originated in a man between 60 and 75 years old with COVID-19, enrolled during active disease. The V gene is TRBV18, the J gene TRBJ1-5, with D hard to call. Sequenced input: peripheral blood. The CDR3 bases are TGTGCCAGCTCACGCTACAATCAGCCCCAGCATTTT. Its protein is CASSRYNQPQHF. Full variable domain (outside the CDR3, taken from reference TRBV18 and TRBJ1-5): NAGVMQNPRHLVRRRGQEARLRCSPMKGHSHVYWYRQLPEEGLKFMVYLQKENIIDESGMPKERFSAEFPKEGPSILRIQQVVRGDSAAYFCASSRYNQPQHFGDGTRLSIL.